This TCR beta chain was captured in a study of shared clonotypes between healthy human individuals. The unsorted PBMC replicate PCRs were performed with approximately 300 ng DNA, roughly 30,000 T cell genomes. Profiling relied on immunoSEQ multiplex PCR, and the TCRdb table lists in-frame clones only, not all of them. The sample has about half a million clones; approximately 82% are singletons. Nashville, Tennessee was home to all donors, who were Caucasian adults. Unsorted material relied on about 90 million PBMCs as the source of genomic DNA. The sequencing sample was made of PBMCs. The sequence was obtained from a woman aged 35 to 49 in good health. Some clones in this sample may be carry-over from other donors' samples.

CDR3 sequence reads: CASSSPPFRRTEAFF. The CDR3 bases are TGTGCCAGCAGTTCGCCCCCCTTCCGAAGGACTGAAGCTTTCTTT. The rearrangement links TRBV28 to TRBJ1-1; no clear D. The germline gives CDR1 MDHEN, CDR2 SYDVKM. V shed 4 bases and J shed 5 bases, with 17 bases lying between them. CDR3 length: 15 amino acids.